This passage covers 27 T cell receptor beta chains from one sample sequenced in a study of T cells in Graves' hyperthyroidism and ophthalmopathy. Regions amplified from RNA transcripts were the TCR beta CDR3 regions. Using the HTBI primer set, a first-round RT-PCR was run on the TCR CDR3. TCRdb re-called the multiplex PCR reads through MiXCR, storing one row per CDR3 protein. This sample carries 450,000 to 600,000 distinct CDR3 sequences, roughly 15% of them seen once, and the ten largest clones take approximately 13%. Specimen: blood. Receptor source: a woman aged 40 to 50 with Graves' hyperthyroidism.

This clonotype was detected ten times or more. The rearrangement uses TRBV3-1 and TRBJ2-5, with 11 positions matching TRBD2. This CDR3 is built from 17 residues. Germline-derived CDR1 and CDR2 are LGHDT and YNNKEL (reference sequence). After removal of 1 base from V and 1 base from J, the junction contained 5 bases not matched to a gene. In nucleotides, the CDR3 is TGTGCCAGCAGCCAAGGACTAGCGGGGACGTTCCAAGAGACCCAGTACTTC. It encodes CASSQGLAGTFQETQYF.

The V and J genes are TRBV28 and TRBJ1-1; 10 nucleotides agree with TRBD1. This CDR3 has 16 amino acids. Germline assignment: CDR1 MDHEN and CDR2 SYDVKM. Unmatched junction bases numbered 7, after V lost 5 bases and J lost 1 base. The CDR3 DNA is TGTGCCAGCAGTATGGGACAGGGGCGGAGGAACACTGAAGCTTTCTTT. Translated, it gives CASSMGQGRRNTEAFF.

CDR3: CASSWGVEQFF. The CDR3 DNA sequence: TGTGCCAGCAGTTGGGGAGTTGAGCAGTTCTTC. V usage is TRBV27 and J usage is TRBJ2-1; D is possibly TRBD2 (5 bases). V was cut by 4 bases and J by 9 bases, with 7 bases left in between. In germline, CDR1 is MNHEY, CDR2 SMNVEV (reference sequence). The CDR3 is 11 residues long.

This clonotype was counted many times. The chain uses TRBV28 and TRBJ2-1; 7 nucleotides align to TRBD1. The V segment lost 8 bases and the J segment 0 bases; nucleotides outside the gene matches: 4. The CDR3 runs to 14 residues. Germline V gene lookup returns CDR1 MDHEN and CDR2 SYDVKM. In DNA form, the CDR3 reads TGTGCCAGCGGACAGGAGAGCTCCTACAATGAGCAGTTCTTC. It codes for CASGQESSYNEQFF. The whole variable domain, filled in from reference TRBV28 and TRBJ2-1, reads DVKVTQSSRYLVKRTGEKVFLECVQDMDHENMFWYRQDPGLGLRLIYFSYDVKMKEKGDIPEGYSVSREKKERFSLILESASTNQTSMYLCASGQESSYNEQFFGPGTRLTVL.

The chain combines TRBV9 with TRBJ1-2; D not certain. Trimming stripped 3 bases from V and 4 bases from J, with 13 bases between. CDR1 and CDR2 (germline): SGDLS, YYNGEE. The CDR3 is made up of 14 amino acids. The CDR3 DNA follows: TGTGCCAGCAGCGGAATCGAGAAGGGCTATGGCTACACCTTC. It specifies CASSGIEKGYGYTF.

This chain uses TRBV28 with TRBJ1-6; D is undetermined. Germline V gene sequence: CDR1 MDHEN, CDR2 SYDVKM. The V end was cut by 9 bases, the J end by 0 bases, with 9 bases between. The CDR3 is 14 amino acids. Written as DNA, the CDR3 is TGTGCCAGTCTGACCGGCTCCTATAATTCACCCCTCCACTTT. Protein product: CASLTGSYNSPLHF.

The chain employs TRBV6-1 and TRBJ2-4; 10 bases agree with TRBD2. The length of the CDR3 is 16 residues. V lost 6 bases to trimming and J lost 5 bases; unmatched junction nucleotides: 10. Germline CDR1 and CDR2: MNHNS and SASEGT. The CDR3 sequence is CASSAGLAEWENIQYF. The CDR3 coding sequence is TGTGCCAGCAGCGCCGGACTAGCGGAGTGGGAAAACATTCAGTACTTC.

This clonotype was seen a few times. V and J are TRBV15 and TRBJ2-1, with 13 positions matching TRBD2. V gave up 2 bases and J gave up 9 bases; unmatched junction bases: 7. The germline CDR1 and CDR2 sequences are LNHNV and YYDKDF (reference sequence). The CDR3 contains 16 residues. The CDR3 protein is CATSRSTSGGGSEQFF. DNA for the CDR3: TGTGCCACCAGCAGATCCACTAGCGGGGGGGGTAGTGAGCAGTTCTTC.

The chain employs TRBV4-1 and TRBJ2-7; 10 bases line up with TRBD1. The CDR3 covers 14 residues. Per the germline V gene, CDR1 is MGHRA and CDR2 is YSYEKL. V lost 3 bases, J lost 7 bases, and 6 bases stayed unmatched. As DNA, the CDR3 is TGCGCCAGCAGCCATCGGACAGGGGGTAGTGAGCAGTACTTC. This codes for CASSHRTGGSEQYF.

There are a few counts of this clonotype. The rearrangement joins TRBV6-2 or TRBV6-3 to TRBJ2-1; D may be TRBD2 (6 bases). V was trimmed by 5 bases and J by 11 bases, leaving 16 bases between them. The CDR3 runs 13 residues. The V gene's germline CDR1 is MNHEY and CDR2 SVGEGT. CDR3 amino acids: CASSATTRPKQFF. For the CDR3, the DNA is TGTGCCAGCAGTGCTACGACTAGACCTAAGCAGTTCTTC.

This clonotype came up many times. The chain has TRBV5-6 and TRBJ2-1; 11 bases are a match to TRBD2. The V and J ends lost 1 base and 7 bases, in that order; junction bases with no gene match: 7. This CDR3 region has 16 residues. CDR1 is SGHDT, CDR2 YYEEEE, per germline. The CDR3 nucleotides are TGTGCCAGCAGCTTGAGGATAGCGGGAGGGCTGAATGAGCAGTTCTTC. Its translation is CASSLRIAGGLNEQFF.

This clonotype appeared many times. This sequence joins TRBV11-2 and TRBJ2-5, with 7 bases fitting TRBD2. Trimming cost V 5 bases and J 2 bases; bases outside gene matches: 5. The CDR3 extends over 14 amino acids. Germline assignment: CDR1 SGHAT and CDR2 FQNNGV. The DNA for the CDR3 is TGTGCCAGCAGCCCGATGGGAGGGCAAGAGACCCAGTACTTC. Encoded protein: CASSPMGGQETQYF.

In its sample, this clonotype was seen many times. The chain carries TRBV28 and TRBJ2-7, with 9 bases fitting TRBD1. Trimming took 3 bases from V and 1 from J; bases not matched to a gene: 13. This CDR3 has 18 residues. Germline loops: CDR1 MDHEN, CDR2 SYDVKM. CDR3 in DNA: TGTGCCAGCAGTTTTCGGCAGGGACAGGGTTTTAGGTCCTACGAGCAGTACTTC. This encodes CASSFRQGQGFRSYEQYF.

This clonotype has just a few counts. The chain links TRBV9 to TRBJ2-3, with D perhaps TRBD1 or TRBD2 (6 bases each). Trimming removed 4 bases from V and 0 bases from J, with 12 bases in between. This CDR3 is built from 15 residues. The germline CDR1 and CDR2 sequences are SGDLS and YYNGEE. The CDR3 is CASSQEGGSTDTQYF. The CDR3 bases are TGTGCCAGCAGCCAAGAAGGGGGGAGCACAGATACGCAGTATTTT.

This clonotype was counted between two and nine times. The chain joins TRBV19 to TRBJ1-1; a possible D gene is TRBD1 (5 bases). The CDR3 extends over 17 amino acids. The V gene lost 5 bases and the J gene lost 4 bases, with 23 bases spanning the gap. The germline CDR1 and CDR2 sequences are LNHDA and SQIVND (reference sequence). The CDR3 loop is CASSPIRGGLGSTEAFF. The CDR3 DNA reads TGTGCCAGTAGTCCTATTCGCGGGGGTCTCGGGAGCACTGAAGCTTTCTTT.

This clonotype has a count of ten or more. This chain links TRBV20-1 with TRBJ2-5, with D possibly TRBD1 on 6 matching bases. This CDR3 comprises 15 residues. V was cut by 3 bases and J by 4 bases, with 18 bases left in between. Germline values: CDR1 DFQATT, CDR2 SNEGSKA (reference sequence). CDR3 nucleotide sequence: TGCAGTGCTAGCACCTCGTCAGGGGATGGAGAGACCCAGTACTTC. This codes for CSASTSSGDGETQYF.

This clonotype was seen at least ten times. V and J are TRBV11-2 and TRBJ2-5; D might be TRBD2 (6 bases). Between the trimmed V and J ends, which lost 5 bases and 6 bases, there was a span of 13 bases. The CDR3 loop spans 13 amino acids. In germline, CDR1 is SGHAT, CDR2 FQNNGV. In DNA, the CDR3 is TGTGCCAGCAGCCTGACTAGGGACCAGACCCAGTACTTC. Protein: CASSLTRDQTQYF.

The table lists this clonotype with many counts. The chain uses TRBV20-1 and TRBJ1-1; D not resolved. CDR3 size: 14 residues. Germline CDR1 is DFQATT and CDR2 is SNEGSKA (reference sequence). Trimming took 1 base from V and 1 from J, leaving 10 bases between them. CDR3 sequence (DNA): TGCAGTGCTAGAGGAGAAGGAGAGAACACTGAAGCTTTCTTT. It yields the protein CSARGEGENTEAFF.

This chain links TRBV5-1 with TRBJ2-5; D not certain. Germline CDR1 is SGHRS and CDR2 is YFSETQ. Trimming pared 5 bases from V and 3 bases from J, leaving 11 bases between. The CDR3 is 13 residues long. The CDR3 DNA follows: TGCGCCAGCAGTCTGGCGGAAAAAGAGACCCAGTACTTC. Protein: CASSLAEKETQYF.

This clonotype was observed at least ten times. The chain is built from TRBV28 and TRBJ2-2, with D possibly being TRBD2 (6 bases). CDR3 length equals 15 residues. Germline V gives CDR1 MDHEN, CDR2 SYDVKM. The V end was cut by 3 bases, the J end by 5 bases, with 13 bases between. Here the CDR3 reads CASSFLRGGTGELFF. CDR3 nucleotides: TGTGCCAGCAGTTTTTTGCGGGGCGGGACCGGGGAGCTGTTTTTT.

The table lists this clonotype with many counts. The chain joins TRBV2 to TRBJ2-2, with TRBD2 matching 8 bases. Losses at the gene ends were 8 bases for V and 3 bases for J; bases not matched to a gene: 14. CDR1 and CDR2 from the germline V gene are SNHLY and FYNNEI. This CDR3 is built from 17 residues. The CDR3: CASRYPLTGGHTGELFF. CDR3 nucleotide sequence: TGTGCCAGCCGATACCCTCTGACGGGAGGGCACACCGGGGAGCTGTTTTTT.

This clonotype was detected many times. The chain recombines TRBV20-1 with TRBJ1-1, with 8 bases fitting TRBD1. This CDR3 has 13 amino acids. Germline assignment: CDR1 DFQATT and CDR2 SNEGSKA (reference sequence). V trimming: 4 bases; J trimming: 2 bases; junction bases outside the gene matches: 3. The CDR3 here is CSATGQDNTEAFF. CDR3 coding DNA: TGCAGTGCTACGGGACAGGACAACACTGAAGCTTTCTTT.

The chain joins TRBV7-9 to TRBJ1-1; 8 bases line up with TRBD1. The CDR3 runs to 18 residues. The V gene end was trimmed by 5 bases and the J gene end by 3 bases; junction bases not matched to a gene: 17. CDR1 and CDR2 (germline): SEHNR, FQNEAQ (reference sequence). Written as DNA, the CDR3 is TGTGCCAGCAGCCGGACCCAGAAACCGGACAGGGTTGACACTGAAGCTTTCTTT. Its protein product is CASSRTQKPDRVDTEAFF.

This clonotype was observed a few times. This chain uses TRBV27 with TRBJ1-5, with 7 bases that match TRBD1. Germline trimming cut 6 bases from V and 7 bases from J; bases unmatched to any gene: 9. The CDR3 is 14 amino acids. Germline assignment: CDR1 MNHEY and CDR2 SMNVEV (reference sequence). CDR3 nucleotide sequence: TGTGCCAGCAGCAGGGGGGCACGAGGGCAGCCCCAGCATTTT. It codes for CASSRGARGQPQHF.

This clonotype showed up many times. DNA for the CDR3: TGTGCCAGCAGCGGGGGACTAGCAGCCGGGGAGCTGTTTTTT. Translating it yields CASSGGLAAGELFF. The chain has TRBV7-2 and TRBJ2-2; 9 positions agree with TRBD2. CDR3 length: 14 amino acids. Germline V gene data show CDR1 as SGHTA and CDR2 as FQGNSA. J lost 6 bases, V lost 5 bases, and 4 bases had no gene match.

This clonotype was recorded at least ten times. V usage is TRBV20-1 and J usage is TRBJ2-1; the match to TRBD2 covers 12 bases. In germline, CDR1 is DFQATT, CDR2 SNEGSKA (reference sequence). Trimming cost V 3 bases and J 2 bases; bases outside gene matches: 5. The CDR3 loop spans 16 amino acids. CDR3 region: CSASLPSGRAYNEQFF. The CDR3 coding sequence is TGCAGTGCTAGCCTCCCTAGCGGGAGGGCCTACAATGAGCAGTTCTTC.

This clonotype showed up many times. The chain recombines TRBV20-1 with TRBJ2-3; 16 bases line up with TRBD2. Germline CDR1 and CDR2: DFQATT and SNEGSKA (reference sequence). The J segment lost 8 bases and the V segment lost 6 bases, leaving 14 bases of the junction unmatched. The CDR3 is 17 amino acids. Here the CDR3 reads CSAPGTSGRALPSTQYF. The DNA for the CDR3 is TGCAGTGCACCCGGGACTAGCGGGAGGGCCTTACCGTCTACGCAGTATTTT.